This T cell receptor beta chain was obtained from a study of shared clonotypes between healthy human individuals. Study-wide background: Donors had three CD4 naive, three CD4 memory, two CD8 naive and one CD8 memory plate apiece. Findings and limits, study-wide: Around 5.4% of naive CD4 clonotypes were common to a few donors. In this cohort, only blood was sampled, and tissue repertoires likely differ.

This clone was detected only once. The antigen is not known. The method was immunoSEQ multiplex PCR; TCRdb's version includes in-frame clones alone and lacks a portion of them. The sample lists millions of clones, 85% to 95% seen once, with about 0.13% in the top ten. Trimming pared 7 bases from V and 3 bases from J, leaving 15 bases between. The CDR3 totals 14 residues. The donors were adults (healthy and HIV-negative) with no recent acute infections or vaccinations. This receptor was identified in a young man in good health. The genes are TRBV23-1 and TRBJ1-2; weak D call: TRBD1 (5 bases). TRBV23-1 is an ORF; its function is uncertain. Sequencing was carried out using naive CD4+ T cells sorted from blood. Subset reported: CD45RA+ positively selected. CDR3 protein: CASMAGPIDYGYTF. The CDR3 DNA is TGCGCCAGCATGGCAGGGCCGATTGACTATGGCTACACCTTC.